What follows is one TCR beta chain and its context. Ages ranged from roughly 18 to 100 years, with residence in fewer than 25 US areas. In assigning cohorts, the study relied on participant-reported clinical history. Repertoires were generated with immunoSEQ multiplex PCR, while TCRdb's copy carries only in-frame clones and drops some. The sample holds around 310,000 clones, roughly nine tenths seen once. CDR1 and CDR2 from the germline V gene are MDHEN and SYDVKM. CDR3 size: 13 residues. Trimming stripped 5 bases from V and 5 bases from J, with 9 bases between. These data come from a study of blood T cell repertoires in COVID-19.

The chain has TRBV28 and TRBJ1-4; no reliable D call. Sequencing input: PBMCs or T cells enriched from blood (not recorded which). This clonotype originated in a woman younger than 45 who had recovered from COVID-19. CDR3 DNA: TGTGCCAGCAGTGCCACACCCAATGAAAAACTGTTTTTT. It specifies CASSATPNEKLFF.